One sample yielded the 25 T cell receptor beta chains listed below, sequenced in a study of tissue T cells after allogeneic stem cell transplantation. Data came from immunoSEQ multiplex PCR; TCRdb stores just in-frame clones and leaves some out. The sample lists thousands of clones; about 35% were seen once. Time point: mouse harvest day 14 after allogeneic transplant. Mouse grafts combined 10^7 T-cell-depleted bone marrow cells with 10^6 splenic CD5+ T cells. Sequencing was performed on skin. Receptor source: a female BALB/c mouse given C57BL/6 T cells with graft-versus-host disease after an allogeneic hematopoietic cell transplant.

This clone appeared a few times. Each gene name is a mouse one. CDR3 DNA, as far as it was read: TGTGCCAGCAGTCGACAGGGGGCATGGGACACCCAGTAC. This sequence encodes CASSRQGAWDTQY. The whole CDR3 sequence is CASSRQGAWDTQYF. The chain recombines TRBV26 with TRBJ2-5, with 10 bases identical to TRBD1. The CDR3 extends 1 residue past the end of the read, so its final part is completed from the germline J gene. V trimming: 4 bases; J trimming: 6 bases; junction bases outside the gene matches: 4. Germline V gene data show CDR1 as KGHPV and CDR2 as FQNQEV (reference sequence). CDR3 length: 14 residues.

About this clone itself: Genes here carry mouse names. The read comes to an end 1 residue before the CDR3 does, leaving the germline J gene to fill in the end. This sequence joins TRBV23 and TRBJ2-3; TRBD1, the table's D call, was not compared with the DNA. The CDR3 is 14 amino acids. Germline CDR1 is KGHTA and CDR2 is FQNQQP. Incomplete CDR3 DNA: TGCTCCAGCAGTACGGGACAGGGGGCAGAAACGCTGTAT. It encodes CSSSTGQGAETLY. The full CDR3 protein reads CSSSTGQGAETLYF.

Comments on this clone: Gene names refer to mouse genes. The sequenced fragment ends 1 residue before the CDR3 boundary, so the rest is inferred from the germline J gene. The chain has TRBV20 and TRBJ1-2; perhaps TRBD1 as D (5 bases). V lost 1 base and J lost 2, with 8 bases in between. The germline CDR1 and CDR2 sequences are GFQATS and STVNSAI. This CDR3 has 13 amino acids. The CDR3: CGARVGENSDYTF. Partial CDR3 DNA: TGTGGTGCTAGGGTGGGGGAGAACTCCGACTACACC.

Points on this clone: Gene names and germline refer to mouse. Read coverage stops 1 residue before the CDR3 terminus; the germline J gene supplies the remainder. The rearrangement links TRBV31 to TRBJ1-3; 9 bases are a match to TRBD1. CDR1 GKSSPN and CDR2 SITVG come from the germline V gene. V trimming: 0 bases; J trimming: 2 bases; junction bases outside the gene matches: 5. The CDR3 covers 16 residues. CDR3 protein: CAWSLGGTGTGNTLYF. CDR3 DNA (partial): TGTGCCTGGAGTCTAGGCGGGACAGGGACTGGAAATACGCTCTAT.

As for this clone: Gene names are mouse gene names. The CDR3 end lies 1 residue beyond the end of the read and is filled in from the germline J gene. The genes are TRBV23 and TRBJ2-5; no check of the table's D call, TRBD2, against the DNA was made. The germline V gene encodes CDR1 KGHTA and CDR2 FQNQQP. This CDR3 comprises 17 residues. The CDR3 sequence: CSSSQSRGGRCQDTQYF. Partial CDR3 DNA: TGCTCCAGCAGTCAATCGAGGGGGGGGCGGTGCCAAGACACCCAGTAC.

In this sample, this clone turned up a few times. Here the gene names and germline are mouse. The CDR3 goes on 1 residue after the read ends, and that part is filled in from the germline J gene. The chain employs TRBV15 and TRBJ2-1; 8 positions match TRBD1. The trim removed 6 bases at V and 2 bases at J, leaving 3 bases unmatched. The germline CDR1 and CDR2 sequences are SGHND and FRSKSL. CDR3 length: 14 residues. CDR3 DNA, as far as it was read: TGTGCCAGCAGAGGGGACAGGTACTATGCTGAGCAGTTC. Its translation: CASRGDRYYAEQF. The whole CDR3 sequence reads CASRGDRYYAEQFF.

This clone rates as medium-sized. Gene names follow the mouse nomenclature. Read data end 1 residue before the CDR3 end; the end is taken from the germline J gene. The chain joins TRBV1 to TRBJ1-1; perhaps TRBD1 as D (6 bases). Germline V CDR1 and CDR2: NSQYPW, LRSPGD (reference sequence). Between the trimmed V and J ends, which lost 3 bases and 1 base, there was a span of 6 bases. CDR3 length: 13 amino acids. The CDR3 spells CTCSAGQNTEVFF. The covered CDR3 bases are TGCACCTGCAGTGCGGGACAAAACACAGAAGTCTTC.

About this clone itself: Gene names and germline refer to mouse. The CDR3 end lies 1 residue beyond the end of the read and is filled in from the germline J gene. The V call is TRBV12-1, the J call TRBJ2-4; 12 bases agree with TRBD2. The CDR3 contains 17 residues. The germline CDR1 and CDR2 sequences are SGHSN and HYEKVE. V shed 0 bases and J 1 base; nucleotides not matched to a gene: 4. Incomplete CDR3 DNA: TGTGCCAGCTCTCTCGACTGGGGGGGCGCGGGTCAAAACACCTTGTAC. Translation: CASSLDWGGAGQNTLY. The whole CDR3 sequence reads CASSLDWGGAGQNTLYF.

By frequency in the sample, this clone is medium-sized (0.01 to 0.1%). Gene labels here are mouse ones. The read is 1 residue too short to cover the CDR3 end, so that end is filled in from the germline J gene. The J gene is TRBJ2-1, the V gene TRBV3; D unclear. There are 13 residues in the CDR3. Germline assignment: CDR1 SNHLY and CDR2 FYNGKV (reference sequence). Between the trimmed V and J ends, which lost 1 base and 3 bases, there was a span of 4 bases. The chain's CDR3 is CASSLGGYAEQFF. The sequenced CDR3 bases are TGTGCCAGCAGCTTAGGGGGCTATGCTGAGCAGTTC.

By proportion, this clone is medium-sized. Germline and genes here are mouse. The sequence runs out 1 residue before the end of the CDR3; the remainder is reconstructed from the germline J gene. This rearrangement joins TRBV24 to TRBJ1-3; 7 bases fit TRBD1. With 4 bases clipped from V and 0 bases from J, the junction kept 3 bases outside the gene matches. The germline V gene encodes CDR1 KGHTA and CDR2 FRNEEI. CDR3 length: 15 residues. The CDR3 sequence: CASSRDRNSGNTLYF. CDR3 bases read: TGTGCCAGCAGTCGGGACAGAAATTCTGGAAATACGCTCTAT.

This clone was observed a few times. All gene names here are mouse names. From the germline J gene comes the end of the CDR3, since the read stops 1 residue before it. J is TRBJ1-3 and V is TRBV3, with D possibly TRBD1 on 6 matching bases. Germline lookup yields CDR1 SNHLY and CDR2 FYNGKV (reference sequence). CDR3 size: 12 residues. The V gene lost 6 bases and the J gene lost 4 bases, with 7 bases spanning the gap. The sequenced CDR3 bases are TGTGCCAGCAGTACAGGGGGAAATACGCTCTAT. Amino acid sequence: CASSTGGNTLY. The complete CDR3 protein is CASSTGGNTLYF.

With respect to this clone: The listed genes are named as in mouse. Sequencing ends 1 residue short of the CDR3 end; the germline J gene provides the rest. The chain employs TRBV3 and TRBJ1-1; TRBD1 might be the D (5 bases). The length of the CDR3 is 13 residues. Trimming stripped 4 bases from V and 4 bases from J, with 10 bases between. Germline CDR1 and CDR2: SNHLY and FYNGKV (reference sequence). CDR3 in amino acids: CASSSRAGTEVFF. The sequenced CDR3 bases are TGTGCCAGCAGCTCCAGGGCAGGCACAGAAGTCTTC.

Details on this clone: Gene labels here are mouse ones. The read ends 1 residue early relative to the CDR3; the germline J gene fills the gap. The V gene is TRBV13-1, the J gene TRBJ2-3; D call uncertain. The CDR3 totals 16 residues. The V and J ends lost 0 bases and 0 bases respectively, with 11 bases between them. From germline, CDR1 is NSHNY and CDR2 SYGAGN. CDR3 region: CASSDATEYSAETLYF. The sequenced part of the CDR3 DNA is TGTGCCAGCAGTGATGCTACAGAATATAGTGCAGAAACGCTGTAT.

Note on this clone: Gene and germline names: mouse. The CDR3 goes on 1 residue after the read ends, and that part is filled in from the germline J gene. The chain recombines TRBV3 with TRBJ2-2; 7 bases align to TRBD1. The CDR3 contains 15 residues. The J segment lost 0 bases and the V segment lost 4 bases, leaving 2 bases of the junction unmatched. Germline V gives CDR1 SNHLY, CDR2 FYNGKV (reference sequence). The CDR3 is CASSSGTANTGQLYF. The part of the CDR3 DNA that was read is TGTGCCAGCAGCTCCGGGACAGCAAACACCGGGCAGCTCTAC.

About this clone: These gene names are mouse names. The CDR3 end is not reached by the read, which stops 1 residue before it; the germline J gene fills it in. This rearrangement joins TRBV26 to TRBJ1-6; D possibly corresponds to TRBD1 (5 bases). TRBJ1-6 is classed as an ORF, of uncertain function. Deletions cut 4 bases from V and 1 base from J, with 5 bases between. The CDR3 loop spans 14 amino acids. Germline-derived CDR1 and CDR2 are KGHPV and FQNQEV (reference sequence). The CDR3 bases that were read are TGTGCCAGCAGTCCAGGGTCCTATAATTCGCCCCTCTAC. Translated, it gives CASSPGSYNSPLY. In full, the CDR3 reads CASSPGSYNSPLYF.

A remark on this clone: Gene labels here are mouse ones. The read gets to within 1 residue of the CDR3 end, and the germline J gene fills in the rest. The rearrangement uses TRBV16 and TRBJ1-4; no firm D call. Trimming shortened V by 1 base and J by 5 bases, and 11 bases separated the two germline ends. Germline CDR1 SGHSA, CDR2 FRNQAP. The CDR3 spans 15 residues. CDR3 sequence reads: CASSLVASPNERLFF. The covered CDR3 bases are TGTGCAAGCAGCTTAGTGGCCAGCCCGAACGAAAGATTATTT.

For this clone: The listed genes are named as in mouse. The read gets to within 1 residue of the CDR3 end, and the germline J gene fills in the rest. The chain recombines TRBV23 with TRBJ1-1. This CDR3 is 13 amino acids long. Germline CDR1 KGHTA, CDR2 FQNQQP. CDR3 protein: CSSSQEGGTEVFF. The DNA read from the CDR3 is TGCTCCAGCAGTCAAGAGGGAGGCACAGAAGTCTTC.

In the case of this clone: These gene names are mouse names. The read halts 1 residue ahead of the CDR3 end, with the missing end drawn from the germline J gene. The genes are TRBV23 and TRBJ2-3; no DNA check was done on the table's D call, TRBD2. Germline V gives CDR1 KGHTA, CDR2 FQNQQP. The CDR3 has 14 amino acids. This chain's CDR3 is CSSSPTGGGETLYF. The sequenced CDR3 bases are TGCTCCAGCAGTCCGACTGGGGGGGGAGAAACGCTGTAT.

This clone appeared a few times. Gene names follow the mouse nomenclature. The read stops 1 residue short of the end of the CDR3; the missing end is completed from the germline J gene. The V call is TRBV3, the J call TRBJ2-7; D not certain. CDR1 SNHLY and CDR2 FYNGKV come from the germline V gene (reference sequence). Trimming pared 4 bases from V and 0 bases from J, leaving 4 bases between. The CDR3 totals 12 residues. CDR3 DNA (partial): TGTGCCAGCAGCTCTAGCTCCTATGAACAGTAC. Protein sequence: CASSSSSYEQY. The entire CDR3 sequence reads CASSSSSYEQYF.

This clone was seen once. Gene names denote mouse genes. The covered CDR3 bases are TGTGCCTGGAGTCTCGGGGGGCGAGCTGAGCAGTTC. Its translation: CAWSLGGRAEQF. The whole CDR3 protein reads CAWSLGGRAEQFF. V gene TRBV31 combines with J gene TRBJ2-1; TRBD2 is a possible D gene (7 bases). The read gets to within 1 residue of the CDR3 end, and the germline J gene fills in the rest. Deletions cut 0 bases from V and 7 bases from J, with 10 bases between. Germline CDR1 GKSSPN, CDR2 SITVG. The CDR3 sequence is 13 residues long.

The sample holds a few counts of this clone. Genes and germline are mouse. The missing CDR3 end, 1 residue past where the read stops, is filled in from the germline J gene. The chain links TRBV26 to TRBJ1-4; TRBD1 matches 12 bases. J was trimmed by 3 bases and V by 4 bases; bases with no gene match: 3. The CDR3 runs 16 residues. Per germline, CDR1 KGHPV and CDR2 FQNQEV (reference sequence). CDR3 loop: CASSRGTGGANERLFF. The CDR3 bases that were read are TGTGCCAGCAGTCGGGGGACAGGGGGCGCCAACGAAAGATTATTT.

By share, this clone ranks as medium-sized. The gene symbols are mouse symbols. With the read ending 1 residue before the CDR3 end, the germline J gene is used to fill in that end. The chain couples TRBV26 to TRBJ1-4; D is ambiguous. The germline V and J ends were trimmed by 6 bases and 3 bases, with 2 bases remaining between them. CDR1 is KGHPV, CDR2 FQNQEV, per germline (reference sequence). The CDR3 is made up of 11 amino acids. The CDR3 sequence is CASSTNERLFF. The sequenced CDR3 bases are TGTGCCAGCAGCACCAACGAAAGATTATTT.

Concerning this clone: Gene and germline names: mouse. The read ends 1 residue early relative to the CDR3; the germline J gene fills the gap. The J gene is TRBJ1-4, the V gene TRBV3; TRBD1 aligns across 7 bases. Trimming removed 5 bases from V and 7 bases from J; junction bases left unmatched: 4. The CDR3 sequence is 13 residues long. Germline CDR1 and CDR2: SNHLY and FYNGKV (reference sequence). CDR3 DNA (partial): TGTGCCAGCAGCCGACAGGGCGGCGAAAGATTATTT. Translated: CASSRQGGERLF. The CDR3 as a whole reads CASSRQGGERLFF.

This clone was recorded once. Genes here carry mouse names. The read comes to an end 1 residue before the CDR3 does, leaving the germline J gene to fill in the end. The rearrangement joins TRBV31 to TRBJ1-1, with TRBD1 matching over 7 bases. With V trimmed by 0 bases and J by 0 bases, 4 bases remained unmatched. Germline V lookup: CDR1 GKSSPN, CDR2 SITVG. This CDR3 spans 15 amino acids. The sequenced part of the CDR3 DNA is TGTGCCTGGAGTCTAAAGGGGGCCGCAAACACAGAAGTCTTC. Its protein product is CAWSLKGAANTEVF. In full, the CDR3 is CAWSLKGAANTEVFF.

This clone was seen a few times. Gene names and germline match the mouse. The CDR3 end is not reached by the read, which stops 1 residue before it; the germline J gene fills it in. V gene TRBV14 combines with J gene TRBJ2-5, with 11 bases matching TRBD1. J gave up 5 bases and V 5 bases, and 4 bases lay outside the gene matches. Germline V lookup: CDR1 SGHDT, CDR2 FRDEAV. The CDR3 contains 14 residues. The CDR3 reads CASSPGQGVDTQYF. The CDR3 DNA, read in part, is TGTGCCAGCAGCCCGGGACAGGGGGTAGACACCCAGTAC.